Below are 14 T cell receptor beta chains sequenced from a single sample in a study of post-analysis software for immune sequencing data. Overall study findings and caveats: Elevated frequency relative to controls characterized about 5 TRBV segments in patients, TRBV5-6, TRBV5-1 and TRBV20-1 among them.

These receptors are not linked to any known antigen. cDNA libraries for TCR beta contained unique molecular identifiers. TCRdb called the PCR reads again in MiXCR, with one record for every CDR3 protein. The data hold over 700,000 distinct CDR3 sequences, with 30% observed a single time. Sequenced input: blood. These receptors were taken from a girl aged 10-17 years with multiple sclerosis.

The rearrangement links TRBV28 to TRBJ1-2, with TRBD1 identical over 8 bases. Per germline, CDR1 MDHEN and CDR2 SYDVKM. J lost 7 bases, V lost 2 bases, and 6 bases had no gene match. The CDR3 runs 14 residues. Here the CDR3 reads CASSLTGQGLGYTF. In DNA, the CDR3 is TGTGCCAGCAGTTTAACAGGACAGGGACTTGGCTACACCTTC.

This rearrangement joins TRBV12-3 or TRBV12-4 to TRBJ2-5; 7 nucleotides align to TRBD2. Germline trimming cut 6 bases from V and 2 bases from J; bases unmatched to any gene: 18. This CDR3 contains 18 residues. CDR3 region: CASSNSMGGGVTQETQYF. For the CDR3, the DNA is TGTGCCAGCAGCAATTCCATGGGCGGGGGAGTGACTCAAGAGACCCAGTACTTC.

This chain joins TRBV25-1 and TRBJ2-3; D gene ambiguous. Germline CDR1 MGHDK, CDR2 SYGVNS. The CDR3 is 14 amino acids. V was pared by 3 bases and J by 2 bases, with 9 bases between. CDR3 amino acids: CASSEVGVTDTQYF. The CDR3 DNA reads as TGTGCCAGCAGTGAGGTTGGGGTCACAGATACGCAGTATTTT.

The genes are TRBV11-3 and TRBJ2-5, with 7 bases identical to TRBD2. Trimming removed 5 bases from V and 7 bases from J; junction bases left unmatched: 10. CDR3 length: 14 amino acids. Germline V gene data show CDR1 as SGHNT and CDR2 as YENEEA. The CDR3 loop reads CASSAGLVGGTQYF. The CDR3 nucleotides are TGTGCCAGCAGCGCCGGACTAGTGGGCGGGACCCAGTACTTC. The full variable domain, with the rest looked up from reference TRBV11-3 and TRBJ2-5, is EAGVVQSPRYKIIEKKQPVAFWCNPISGHNTLYWYLQNLGQGPELLIRYENEEAVDDSQLPKDRFSAERLKGVDSTLKIQPAELGDSAVYLCASSAGLVGGTQYFGPGTRLLVL.

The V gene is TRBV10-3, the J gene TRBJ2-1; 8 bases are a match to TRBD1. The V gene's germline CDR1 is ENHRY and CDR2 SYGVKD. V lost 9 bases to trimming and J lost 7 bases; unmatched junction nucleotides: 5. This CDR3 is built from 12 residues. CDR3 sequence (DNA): TGTGCCATTCAGGGGGCGTGGAATGAGCAGTTCTTC. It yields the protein CAIQGAWNEQFF.

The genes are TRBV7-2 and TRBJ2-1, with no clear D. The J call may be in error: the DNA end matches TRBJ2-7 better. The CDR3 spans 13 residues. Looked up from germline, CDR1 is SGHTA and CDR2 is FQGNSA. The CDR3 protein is CASSLVHLYEQYF. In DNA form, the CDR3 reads TGTGCCAGCAGCTTAGTACATTTGTATGAGCAGTACTTC.

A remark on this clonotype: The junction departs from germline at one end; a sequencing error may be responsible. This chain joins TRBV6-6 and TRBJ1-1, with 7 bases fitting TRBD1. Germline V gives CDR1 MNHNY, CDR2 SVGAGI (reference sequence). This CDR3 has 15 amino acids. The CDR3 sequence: CASSNSPGQTPEAFF. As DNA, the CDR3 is TGTGCCAGCAGTAACTCACCGGGACAGACTCCTGAAGCTTTCTTT.

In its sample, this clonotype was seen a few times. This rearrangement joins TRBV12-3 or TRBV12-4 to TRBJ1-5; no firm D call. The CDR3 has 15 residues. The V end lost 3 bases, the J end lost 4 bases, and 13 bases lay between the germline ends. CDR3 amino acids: CASSFWAGLNQPQHF. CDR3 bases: TGTGCCAGCAGTTTTTGGGCAGGACTAAATCAGCCCCAGCATTTT.

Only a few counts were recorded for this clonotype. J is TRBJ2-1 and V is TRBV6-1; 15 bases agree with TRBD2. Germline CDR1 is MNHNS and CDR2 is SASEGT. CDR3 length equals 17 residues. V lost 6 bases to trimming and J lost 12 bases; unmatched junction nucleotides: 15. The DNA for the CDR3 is TGTGCCAGCAGCCCCAGGGCCGGGACTAGCGGGAGGACCGGGCAGTTCTTC. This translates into CASSPRAGTSGRTGQFF.

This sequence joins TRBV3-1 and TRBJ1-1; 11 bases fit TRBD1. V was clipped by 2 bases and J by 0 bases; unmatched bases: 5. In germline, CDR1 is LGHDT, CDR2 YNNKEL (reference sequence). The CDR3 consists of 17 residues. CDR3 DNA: TGTGCCAGCAGCCAAATCCGGGGACAGGGGGTGAACACTGAAGCTTTCTTT. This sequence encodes CASSQIRGQGVNTEAFF.

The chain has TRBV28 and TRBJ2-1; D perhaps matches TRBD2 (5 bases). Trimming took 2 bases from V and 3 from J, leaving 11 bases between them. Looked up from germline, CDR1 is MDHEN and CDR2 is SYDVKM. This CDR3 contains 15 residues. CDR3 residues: CASSLPGSNYNEQFF. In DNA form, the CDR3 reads TGTGCCAGCAGTTTACCGGGATCCAACTACAATGAGCAGTTCTTC.

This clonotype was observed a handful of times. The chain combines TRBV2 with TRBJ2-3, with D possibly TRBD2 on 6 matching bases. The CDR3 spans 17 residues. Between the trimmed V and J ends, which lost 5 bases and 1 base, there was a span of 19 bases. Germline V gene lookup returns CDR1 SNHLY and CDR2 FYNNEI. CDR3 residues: CASSPSPAGGGTDTQYF. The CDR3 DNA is TGTGCCAGCAGTCCTTCCCCTGCCGGGGGAGGCACAGATACGCAGTATTTT.

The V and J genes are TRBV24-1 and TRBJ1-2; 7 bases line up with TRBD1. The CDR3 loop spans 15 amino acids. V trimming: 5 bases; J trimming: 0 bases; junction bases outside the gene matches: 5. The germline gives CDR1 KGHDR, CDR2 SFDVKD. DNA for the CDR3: TGTGCCACCAGTGTAGGGACAGACCCTAACTATGGCTACACCTTC. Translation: CATSVGTDPNYGYTF.

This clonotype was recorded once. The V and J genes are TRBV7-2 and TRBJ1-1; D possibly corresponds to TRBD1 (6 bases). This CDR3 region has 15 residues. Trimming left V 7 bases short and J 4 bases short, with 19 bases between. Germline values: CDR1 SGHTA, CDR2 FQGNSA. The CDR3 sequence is CASTIDRSPGTEAFF. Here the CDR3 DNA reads TGTGCCAGCACCATCGACAGGTCCCCAGGCACTGAAGCTTTCTTT.